The clone carrying this TCR beta chain was observed a handful of times. Its cognate antigen is unknown. Germline-derived CDR1 and CDR2 are KGHSY and FQNENV. The V segment lost 0 bases and the J segment 4 bases; nucleotides outside the gene matches: 3. This CDR3 has 15 residues. Data came from immunoSEQ multiplex PCR; TCRdb stores just in-frame clones and leaves some out. The data contain about 130,000 clones, around 80% of them singletons. This sample is drawn from a study of cytotoxic CD8 clonotypes in ibrutinib-treated CLL. As for the study in general: Around 12 relapsed/refractory, some 16 treatment-naive; roughly 18 IGHV unmutated. Samples showed on average around 230,000 productive templates and 80,000 to 100,000 productive rearrangements.

General observations from the study: Rising at ibrutinib response, clonality subsequently fell back toward baseline at progression.

This chain uses TRBV16 with TRBJ1-5, with 7 bases lining up with TRBD1. The origin of this receptor is a human donor with chronic lymphocytic leukemia. The sample here was PBMCs, taken after 12 months of ibrutinib treatment. The DNA for the CDR3 is TGTGCCAGCAGCCAATCGAGGACAGGAAATCAGCCCCAGCATTTT. Its protein is CASSQSRTGNQPQHF. The whole variable domain, remainder taken from reference TRBV16 and TRBJ1-5, is GEEVAQTPKHLVRGEGQKAKLYCAPIKGHSYVFWYQQVLKNEFKFLISFQNENVFDETGMPKERFSAKCLPNSPCSLEIQATKLEDSAVYFCASSQSRTGNQPQHFGDGTRLSIL.